The 11 T cell receptor beta chains in this list originate from one sample, sequenced in a study of beta chain features in type 1 diabetes. Broader study findings: Researchers report that Type 1 diabetes patients had moderately but significantly shorter TCRB CDR3s across all four CD4+ subsets.

Of the isolated RNA, all was reverse transcribed, and so the sequenced material was expressed TCRB transcripts. Data came from immunoSEQ multiplex PCR; TCRdb stores just in-frame clones and leaves some out. The data hold about 360,000 clones, with roughly 13% observed a single time. Their target antigens are unknown. Sequencing was carried out using naive CD4+ T cells from blood. Receptor source: a woman younger than 30 with type 1 diabetes.

This chain uses TRBV28 with TRBJ1-5; 9 positions agree with TRBD1. V trimming: 1 base; J trimming: 6 bases; junction bases outside the gene matches: 4. This CDR3 spans 15 amino acids. Germline lookup yields CDR1 MDHEN and CDR2 SYDVKM. The CDR3 sequence: CASSLSGQGRQPQHF. CDR3 DNA sequence: TGTGCCAGCAGTTTATCCGGACAGGGGCGTCAGCCCCAGCATTTT.

V is TRBV4-1 and J is TRBJ2-1; 7 positions agree with TRBD2. Trimming at V came to 3 bases and at J to 7 bases, leaving 15 bases not matched to a gene. This CDR3 has 17 residues. In germline, CDR1 is MGHRA, CDR2 YSYEKL. CDR3 amino acids: CASSQGPGSQRENEQFF. CDR3 nucleotide sequence: TGCGCCAGCAGCCAGGGCCCCGGATCCCAGCGGGAAAATGAGCAGTTCTTC.

The chain couples TRBV11-3 to TRBJ1-2; 7 nucleotides agree with TRBD1. From germline, CDR1 is SGHNT and CDR2 YENEEA. Unmatched junction bases numbered 3, after V lost 4 bases and J lost 7 bases. The CDR3 totals 12 residues. CDR3 sequence: CASSSTGAGYTF. The CDR3 bases are TGTGCCAGCAGCTCTACAGGGGCTGGCTACACCTTC.

The chain employs TRBV9 and TRBJ2-2, with a possible D match to TRBD2 (6 bases). Germline CDR1 reads SGDLS; CDR2 reads YYNGEE. The CDR3 has 14 residues. V lost 3 bases and J 6 bases, leaving 12 bases between the germline ends. The CDR3 DNA is TGTGCCAGCAGCGGGGCTAGCGTCCCCGGGGAGCTGTTTTTT. This sequence encodes CASSGASVPGELFF.

V and J are TRBV30 and TRBJ2-1, with no clear D. Looked up from germline, CDR1 is GTSNPN and CDR2 is SVGIG (reference sequence). This CDR3 region has 13 residues. V gave up 2 bases and J gave up 7 bases, with 12 bases separating them. In nucleotides, the CDR3 is TGTGCCTGGAGTCTGGGCTTTATTAATGAGCAGTTCTTC. This encodes CAWSLGFINEQFF.

The chain couples TRBV30 to TRBJ2-1; 12 bases are shared with TRBD2. Per germline, CDR1 GTSNPN and CDR2 SVGIG (reference sequence). V dropped 6 bases and J dropped 2; count of bases not matched to a gene: 8. The CDR3 covers 16 residues. The CDR3 coding sequence is TGTGCCTGTCGGACTAGCGGGACCTGGCCCTACAATGAGCAGTTCTTC. Protein sequence: CACRTSGTWPYNEQFF.

This clone occurred a few times. The CDR3 DNA is TGTGCCAGCAGCGTAGCGGTAGCGGGAGGCAATGAGCAGTTCTTC. Its protein is CASSVAVAGGNEQFF. The chain uses TRBV9 and TRBJ2-1, with 10 nucleotides matching TRBD2. The CDR3 extends over 15 amino acids. The germline CDR1 and CDR2 sequences are SGDLS and YYNGEE. V shed 0 bases, J shed 6 bases, and the junction held 3 bases outside the gene matches.

V gene TRBV4-3 combines with J gene TRBJ1-6, with D possibly being TRBD1 (5 bases). Trimming cost V 1 base and J 7 bases, with 11 bases left between them. The CDR3 covers 15 residues. The germline V gene has CDR1 LGHNA and CDR2 YSLEER. The CDR3, as DNA: TGCGCCAGCAGCCAAGCGGACATGAACAATTCACCCCTCCACTTT. It codes for CASSQADMNNSPLHF.

The V gene is TRBV6-6, the J gene TRBJ1-5, with a weak D call TRBD1 (6 bases). Germline V CDR1 and CDR2: MNHNY, SVGAGI (reference sequence). This CDR3 region has 14 residues. V lost 4 bases and J lost 4, with 11 bases in between. CDR3 nucleotides: TGTGCCAGCAGTTTACAGGGTTTGAATCAGCCCCAGCATTTT. Translating it yields CASSLQGLNQPQHF.

This clone was seen more than once but under ten times. The gene calls are TRBV20-1 and TRBJ2-7, with D perhaps matching TRBD2 (6 bases). This CDR3 is built from 10 residues. Germline V lookup: CDR1 DFQATT, CDR2 SNEGSKA (reference sequence). V gave up 6 bases and J gave up 3 bases, with 6 bases separating them. The CDR3 coding sequence is TGCAGTGCCGGGGGCTACGAGCAGTACTTC. Translation: CSAGGYEQYF.

This clone was seen only a few times. The V and J genes are TRBV11-3 and TRBJ1-1, with unresolved D. V was pared by 3 bases and J by 0 bases, with 8 bases between. The CDR3 spans 14 residues. Germline V lookup: CDR1 SGHNT, CDR2 YENEEA. The CDR3 nucleotides read TGTGCCAGCAGCTTCCCGAACATGAACACTGAAGCTTTCTTT. It yields the protein CASSFPNMNTEAFF.